This TCR beta chain is drawn from a study of cytomegalovirus exposure and HLA in healthy donors. At the level of the study: Earlier sequencing of some 190 million T cells yielded under 120 million unique TCR beta sequences. Study observations and caveats: Cytomegalovirus-associated status was assigned to some 180 TCR beta chains.

The CDR3 has 13 amino acids. The germline CDR1 and CDR2 sequences are SGHRS and YFSETQ. V was clipped by 7 bases and J by 0 bases, with 10 bases between them. It was with 60 Vbeta and 13 Jbeta primers that the PCR ran. The data were produced by immunoSEQ multiplex PCR, yet TCRdb's version contains in-frame clones alone and is incomplete. The data hold approximately 170,000 clones, with roughly 79% observed a single time. To note about this clone: Its matching antigen is unknown.

Sample: PBMCs. The TCR sequence derives from a woman aged 35 to 49 in good health and CMV-seronegative. The chain uses TRBV5-1 and TRBJ1-1; no definite D call. The CDR3 here is CASAKLMNTEAFF. The CDR3 bases are TGCGCCAGCGCTAAACTCATGAACACTGAAGCTTTCTTT.